Each of the 20 T cell receptor beta chains below was sequenced from the same sample in a study of low-dose radiotherapy and immunotherapy resistance in tumors. TRAV- and TRBV-specific primers, spanning alpha and beta chains, primed first-strand cDNA. With a V-primer adapter and a constant-region primer, TCRs were amplified for around 21 PCR cycles. TCRdb itself ran the reads through MiXCR, one entry per CDR3 protein. This sample carries tens of thousands of distinct CDR3 sequences, 15% to 20% of them seen once, and the ten largest clones take approximately 2.8%. The time point: before trial treatment. The material was PBMCs, obtained before treatment. These receptors came from a male donor with prostate cancer.

In its sample, this clonotype was seen many times. This chain uses TRBV12-3 or TRBV12-4 with TRBJ1-2, with TRBD1 as a possible D gene (6 bases). This CDR3 is 13 amino acids long. The V end lost 6 bases, the J end lost 5 bases, and 13 bases lay between the germline ends. CDR3 amino acids: CASSRTDTYGYTF. The DNA for the CDR3 is TGTGCCAGCAGCCGGACAGACACGTATGGCTACACCTTC.

The V gene is TRBV6-6, the J gene TRBJ2-5; 7 bases match TRBD1. V gave up 3 bases and J gave up 4 bases; unmatched junction bases: 11. CDR3 length: 16 residues. Germline CDR1 is MNHNY and CDR2 is SVGAGI (reference sequence). CDR3 sequence: CASSYPGTDPPETQYF. DNA for the CDR3: TGTGCCAGCAGTTATCCAGGGACAGACCCGCCAGAGACCCAGTACTTC.

This clonotype was observed many times. This chain links TRBV19 with TRBJ1-6; D call uncertain. The CDR3 length is 12 residues. Germline V gene data show CDR1 as LNHDA and CDR2 as SQIVND (reference sequence). Trimming removed 4 bases at V and 10 bases at J, with 8 bases between. The CDR3 sequence: CASSTDGSPLHF. The CDR3 region has the DNA TGTGCCAGTAGTACTGACGGGTCACCCCTCCACTTT.

This clonotype showed up just a few times. The rearrangement links TRBV30 to TRBJ1-1; D is perhaps TRBD1 (5 bases). The CDR3 extends over 19 amino acids. The germline V and J ends were trimmed by 2 bases and 0 bases, with 25 bases remaining between them. CDR1 and CDR2 from the germline V gene are GTSNPN and SVGIG (reference sequence). DNA for the CDR3: TGTGCCTGGAGTTCCTACTCTGGGGGTCTAATATCGATGAACACTGAAGCTTTCTTT. This codes for CAWSSYSGGLISMNTEAFF.

A few counts support this clonotype. CDR3 loop: CASSAGTQQGPIYNEQFF. CDR3 coding DNA: TGTGCCAGCAGCGCCGGGACACAACAAGGACCCATCTACAATGAGCAGTTCTTC. The chain joins TRBV5-5 to TRBJ2-1; D might be TRBD1 (6 bases). CDR1 is SGHKS and CDR2 is YYEKEE in the germline V gene (reference sequence). Trimming took 4 bases from V and 3 from J, leaving 23 bases between them. The CDR3 is 18 amino acids.

There are many counts of this clonotype. The chain couples TRBV20-1 to TRBJ2-2; perhaps D is TRBD1 or TRBD2 (7 bases each). This CDR3 is 17 amino acids long. Germline assignment: CDR1 DFQATT and CDR2 SNEGSKA (reference sequence). V was clipped by 4 bases and J by 9 bases, with 27 bases between them. This CDR3 is CSATGGRQGPGGRELFF. The DNA for the CDR3 is TGCAGTGCTACGGGAGGTCGACAGGGCCCTGGTGGTAGGGAGCTGTTTTTT.

This clonotype has more than one count but fewer than ten. With a much larger clone just one base away, this may be a read error. The CDR3 sequence is CASSQDRTSGGAPHEQYF. The CDR3 DNA reads as TGTGCCAGCAGCCAAGACAGGACTAGCGGGGGGGCCCCCCATGAGCAGTACTTC. The chain joins TRBV14 to TRBJ2-7, with 15 bases fitting TRBD2. The germline gives CDR1 SGHDN, CDR2 FVKESK. Trimming cost V 0 bases and J 7 bases; bases outside gene matches: 10. CDR3 length: 18 amino acids.

This clonotype appeared many times. V usage is TRBV6-2 or TRBV6-3 and J usage is TRBJ1-5, with TRBD1 as a possible D gene (5 bases). The CDR3 totals 16 residues. The V gene lost 0 bases and the J gene lost 1 base, with 10 bases spanning the gap. Germline assignment: CDR1 MNHEY and CDR2 SVGEGT. The chain's CDR3 is CASSYSSGGSNQPQHF. The CDR3 nucleotides are TGTGCCAGCAGTTACTCGTCCGGGGGAAGCAATCAGCCCCAGCATTTT.

V usage is TRBV6-2 or TRBV6-3 and J usage is TRBJ2-1; 10 bases fit TRBD1. V was pared by 4 bases and J by 9 bases, with 6 bases of the junction left unmatched. The germline V gene encodes CDR1 MNHEY and CDR2 SVGEGT. This CDR3 spans 14 amino acids. The CDR3 coding sequence is TGTGCCAGCAGTTTTACGACAGGGGGCATTGAGCAGTTCTTC. It yields the protein CASSFTTGGIEQFF.

This clonotype has a count of ten or more. The V gene is TRBV10-2, the J gene TRBJ2-1; TRBD2 agrees at 12 bases. V lost 8 bases to trimming and J lost 6 bases; unmatched junction nucleotides: 17. The CDR3 sequence is 18 residues long. CDR1 is WSHSY, CDR2 SAAADI, per germline. CDR3 DNA: TGCGCCAGCCAACTATCGCCTAGCGGGGGGGCCGATCGCAATGAGCAGTTCTTC. It translates to CASQLSPSGGADRNEQFF.

There are many counts of this clonotype. The V call is TRBV12-3 or TRBV12-4, the J call TRBJ2-1; 10 bases agree with TRBD2. The CDR3 has 17 amino acids. V trimming: 6 bases; J trimming: 8 bases; junction bases outside the gene matches: 16. The CDR3 DNA is TGTGCCAGCAGCGGATTAGGGGGATCACTAGCGGGGTATGAGCAGTTCTTC. Its translation is CASSGLGGSLAGYEQFF.

The rearrangement uses TRBV29-1 and TRBJ1-6; 11 bases agree with TRBD1. Trimming took 4 bases from V and 9 from J; bases not matched to a gene: 5. The germline gives CDR1 SQVTM, CDR2 ANQGSEA. This CDR3 is built from 14 residues. CDR3 in amino acids: CSVGSGTGGSPLHF. The CDR3 DNA reads as TGCAGCGTTGGGTCCGGGACAGGGGGTTCACCCCTCCACTTT.

Worth noting for this clonotype: A far larger clone differs by one base, so this is likely a read error. DNA for the CDR3: TGTGCCAGCAGCGCAATGGCAGGTGTGGGTCCCCACGAGCAGTACTTC. Its translation: CASSAMAGVGPHEQYF. V gene TRBV5-3 combines with J gene TRBJ2-7; no clear D gene. TRBV5-3 is known as an ORF, though its function is uncertain. The germline V and J ends were trimmed by 8 bases and 5 bases, with 26 bases remaining between them. The CDR3 is made up of 16 amino acids.

This clonotype was counted at least ten times. This sequence joins TRBV3-1 and TRBJ1-1, with 7 bases aligning to TRBD1. With 4 bases clipped from V and 10 bases from J, the junction kept 15 bases outside the gene matches. Germline V lookup: CDR1 LGHDT, CDR2 YNNKEL (reference sequence). This CDR3 comprises 15 residues. CDR3 in amino acids: CASSPTDRAVVRAFF. In DNA form, the CDR3 reads TGTGCCAGCAGCCCAACCGACAGGGCGGTAGTACGAGCTTTCTTT. Based on the CDR3 plus reference TRBV3-1 and TRBJ1-1, the full variable domain is DTAVSQTPKYLVTQMGNDKSIKCEQNLGHDTMYWYKQDSKKFLKIMFSYNNKELIINETVPNRFSPKSPDKAHLNLHINSLELGDSAVYFCASSPTDRAVVRAFFGQGTRLTVV.

This clonotype was observed at least ten times. The rearrangement uses TRBV7-9 and TRBJ2-6, with a possible D match to TRBD1 (5 bases). Germline V gives CDR1 SEHNR, CDR2 FQNEAQ (reference sequence). The ends were cut back, 4 bases at V and 0 bases at J, with 13 bases in the middle. The CDR3 covers 17 residues. The CDR3 nucleotides are TGTGCCAGCAGCTCTTCTCAGGGCTCCTCTGGGGCCAACGTCCTGACTTTC. It codes for CASSSSQGSSGANVLTF.

Many counts were recorded for this clonotype. The J gene is TRBJ2-3, the V gene TRBV5-1; 8 bases fit TRBD2. J lost 2 bases, V lost 5 bases, and 22 bases had no gene match. The CDR3 runs to 20 residues. The V gene's germline CDR1 is SGHRS and CDR2 YFSETQ. The chain's CDR3 is CASRNPGHLTRGGITDTQYF. CDR3 bases: TGCGCCAGCAGGAATCCGGGACACCTCACCCGGGGGGGTATCACAGATACGCAGTATTTT.

This clonotype was found many times. V usage is TRBV20-1 and J usage is TRBJ2-2; D gene ambiguous. V gave up 3 bases and J gave up 5 bases, with 13 bases separating them. Germline lookup yields CDR1 DFQATT and CDR2 SNEGSKA (reference sequence). This CDR3 is built from 14 residues. The CDR3 DNA follows: TGCAGTGCTAGGAGCGACGAGACGACCGGGGAGCTGTTTTTT. Protein sequence: CSARSDETTGELFF.

This clonotype was observed many times. V is TRBV12-3 or TRBV12-4 and J is TRBJ2-1; tentative D call: TRBD1 (6 bases). Trimming removed 0 bases at V and 5 bases at J, with 8 bases between. The CDR3 is made up of 14 amino acids. CDR3 region: CASSLAGANNEQFF. DNA for the CDR3: TGTGCCAGCAGTTTAGCGGGGGCAAACAATGAGCAGTTCTTC.

This clonotype appeared many times. The chain recombines TRBV2 with TRBJ2-5; D might be TRBD2 (7 bases). Germline lookup yields CDR1 SNHLY and CDR2 FYNNEI. The V gene lost 6 bases and the J gene lost 0 bases, with 17 bases spanning the gap. The CDR3 loop spans 16 amino acids. The CDR3 sequence: CASRRHREGYQETQYF. In DNA form, the CDR3 reads TGTGCCAGCAGACGGCACAGGGAGGGGTACCAAGAGACCCAGTACTTC.

This clonotype was seen repeatedly, ten times or more. The chain recombines TRBV5-1 with TRBJ2-2; D possibly matches TRBD1 or TRBD2 (5 bases each). CDR3 length: 16 residues. V was clipped by 0 bases and J by 3 bases, with 12 bases between them. Germline loops: CDR1 SGHRS, CDR2 YFSETQ. The CDR3 sequence: CASSLDVGGDTGELFF. The CDR3, as DNA: TGCGCCAGCAGCTTGGACGTTGGGGGAGACACCGGGGAGCTGTTTTTT.